This TCR beta chain derives from a study of shared T cell receptors in the human thymus. Germline V gene lookup returns CDR1 SGHNT and CDR2 YYREEE (reference sequence). The V segment lost 0 bases and the J segment 7 bases; nucleotides outside the gene matches: 10. This CDR3 is 17 amino acids long. TCRdb keeps only in-frame clones here, not all; method: immunoSEQ multiplex PCR. The sample records roughly 710,000 clones, approximately 85% being singletons. The sample was also reused in another study, on human thymus T cells. Turning to that study: Reports from related research described highly overlapping thymic repertoires among unrelated individuals.

The J gene is TRBJ1-2, the V gene TRBV5-4; 12 nucleotides match TRBD1. The TCR comes from a girl less than two years old with a congenital heart defect. The sequenced material came from thymocytes. Here the CDR3 DNA reads TGTGCCAGCAGCTTGGTAGGCTCGGGACAGGGGGCCTCTGGCTACACCTTC. Its translation is CASSLVGSGQGASGYTF.